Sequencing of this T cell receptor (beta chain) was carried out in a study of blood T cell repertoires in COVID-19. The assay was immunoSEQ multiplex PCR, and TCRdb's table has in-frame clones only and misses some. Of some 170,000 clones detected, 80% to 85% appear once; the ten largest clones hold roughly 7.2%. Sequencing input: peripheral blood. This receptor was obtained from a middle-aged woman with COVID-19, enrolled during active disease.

The CDR3, as DNA: TGCAGTGCTGGGAGAGCTGAAGCTTTCTTT. Residues: CSAGRAEAFF. V usage is TRBV20-1 and J usage is TRBJ1-1, with no clear D. The CDR3 is 10 residues long. Germline V gene data show CDR1 as DFQATT and CDR2 as SNEGSKA (reference sequence). The ends were cut back, 5 bases at V and 6 bases at J, with 7 bases in the middle.